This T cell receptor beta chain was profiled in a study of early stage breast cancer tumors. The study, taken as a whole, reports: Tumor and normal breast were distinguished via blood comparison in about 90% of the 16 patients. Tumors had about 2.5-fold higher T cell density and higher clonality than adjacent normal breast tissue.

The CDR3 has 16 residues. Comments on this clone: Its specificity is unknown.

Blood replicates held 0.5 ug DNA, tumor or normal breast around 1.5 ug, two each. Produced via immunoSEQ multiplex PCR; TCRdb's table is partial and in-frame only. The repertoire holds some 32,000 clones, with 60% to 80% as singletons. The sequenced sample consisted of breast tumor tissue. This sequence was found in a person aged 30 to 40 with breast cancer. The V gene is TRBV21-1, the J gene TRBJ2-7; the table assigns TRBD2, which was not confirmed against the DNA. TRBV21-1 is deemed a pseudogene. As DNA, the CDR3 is TGTGCCAGCAGCCTTGCTTGGACTAGCGGGAGTTACGAGCAGTACTTC. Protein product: CASSLAWTSGSYEQYF.